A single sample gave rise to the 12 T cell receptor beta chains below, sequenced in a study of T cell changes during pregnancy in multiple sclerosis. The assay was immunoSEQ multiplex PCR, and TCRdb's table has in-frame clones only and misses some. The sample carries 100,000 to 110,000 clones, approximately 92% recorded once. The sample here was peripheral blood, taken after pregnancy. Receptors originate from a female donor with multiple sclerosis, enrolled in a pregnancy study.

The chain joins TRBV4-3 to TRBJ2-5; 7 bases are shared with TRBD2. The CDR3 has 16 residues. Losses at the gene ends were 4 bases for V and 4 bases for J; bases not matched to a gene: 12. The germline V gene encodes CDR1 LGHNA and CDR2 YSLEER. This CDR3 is CASSRRGGGDGETQYF. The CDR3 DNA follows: TGCGCCAGCAGCCGACGGGGCGGGGGTGACGGAGAGACCCAGTACTTC.

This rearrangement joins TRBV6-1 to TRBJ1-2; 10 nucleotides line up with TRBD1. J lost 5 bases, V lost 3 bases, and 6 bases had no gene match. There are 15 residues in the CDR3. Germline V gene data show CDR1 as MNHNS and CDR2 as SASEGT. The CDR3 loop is CASSDRDRGLYGYTF. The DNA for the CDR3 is TGTGCCAGCAGTGACCGGGACAGGGGATTATATGGCTACACCTTC.

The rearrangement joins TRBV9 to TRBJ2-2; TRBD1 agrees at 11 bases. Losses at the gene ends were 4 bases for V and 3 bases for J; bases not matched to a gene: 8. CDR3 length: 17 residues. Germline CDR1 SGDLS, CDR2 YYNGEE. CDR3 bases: TGTGCCAGCAGCACCCGGACAGGGGGCATTGACACCGGGGAGCTGTTTTTT. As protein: CASSTRTGGIDTGELFF.

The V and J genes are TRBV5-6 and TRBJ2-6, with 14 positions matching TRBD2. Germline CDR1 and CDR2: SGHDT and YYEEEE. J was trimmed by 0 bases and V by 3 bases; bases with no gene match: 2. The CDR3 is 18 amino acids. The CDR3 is CASSWGLAGDSGANVLTF. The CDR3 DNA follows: TGTGCCAGCAGCTGGGGACTAGCGGGAGACTCTGGGGCCAACGTCCTGACTTTC.

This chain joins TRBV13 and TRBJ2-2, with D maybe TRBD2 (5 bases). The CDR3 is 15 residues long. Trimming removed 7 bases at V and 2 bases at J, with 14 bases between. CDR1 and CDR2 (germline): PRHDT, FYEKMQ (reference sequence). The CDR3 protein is CASMYQRLNTGELFF. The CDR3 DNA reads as TGTGCCAGCATGTACCAGCGGTTAAACACCGGGGAGCTGTTTTTT.

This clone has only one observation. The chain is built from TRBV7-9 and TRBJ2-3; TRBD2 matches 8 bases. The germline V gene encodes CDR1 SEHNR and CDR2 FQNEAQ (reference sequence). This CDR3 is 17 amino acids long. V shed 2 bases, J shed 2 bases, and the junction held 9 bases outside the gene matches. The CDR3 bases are TGTGCCAGCAGCTTACGAGGAGATAGCGGGGCCACAGATACGCAGTATTTT. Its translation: CASSLRGDSGATDTQYF.

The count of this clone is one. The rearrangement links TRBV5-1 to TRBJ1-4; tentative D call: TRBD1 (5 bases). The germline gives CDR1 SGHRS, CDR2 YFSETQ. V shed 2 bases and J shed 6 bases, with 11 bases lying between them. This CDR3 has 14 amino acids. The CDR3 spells CASSFLGGDEKLFF. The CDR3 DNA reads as TGCGCCAGCAGCTTCCTAGGAGGGGATGAAAAACTGTTTTTT.

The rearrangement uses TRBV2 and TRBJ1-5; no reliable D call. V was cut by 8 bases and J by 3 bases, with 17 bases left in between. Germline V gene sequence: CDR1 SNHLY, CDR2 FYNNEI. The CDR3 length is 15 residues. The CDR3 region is CASSRANAYNQPQHF. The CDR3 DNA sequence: TGTGCCAGCTCCCGTGCTAATGCGTACAATCAGCCCCAGCATTTT.

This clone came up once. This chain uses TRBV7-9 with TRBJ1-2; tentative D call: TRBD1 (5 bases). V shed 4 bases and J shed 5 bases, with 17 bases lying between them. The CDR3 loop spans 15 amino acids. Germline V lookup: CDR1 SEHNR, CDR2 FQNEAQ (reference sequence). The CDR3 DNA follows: TGTGCCAGCAGCTCCGAGAGCGGGGGAGGGTATGGCTACACCTTC. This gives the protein CASSSESGGGYGYTF.

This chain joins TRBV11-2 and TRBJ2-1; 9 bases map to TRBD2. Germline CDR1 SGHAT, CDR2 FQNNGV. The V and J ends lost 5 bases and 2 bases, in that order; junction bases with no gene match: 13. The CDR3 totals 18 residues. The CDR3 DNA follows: TGTGCCAGCAGCCCACTTGCATTGGCGGGGGGGGCCTACAATGAGCAGTTCTTC. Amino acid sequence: CASSPLALAGGAYNEQFF.

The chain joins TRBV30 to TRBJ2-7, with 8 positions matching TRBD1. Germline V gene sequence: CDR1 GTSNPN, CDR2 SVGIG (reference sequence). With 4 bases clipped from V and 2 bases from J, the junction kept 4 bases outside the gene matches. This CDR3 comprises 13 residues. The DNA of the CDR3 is TGTGCCTGGAATCCGGACAGGGCCTACGAGCAGTACTTC. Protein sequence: CAWNPDRAYEQYF.

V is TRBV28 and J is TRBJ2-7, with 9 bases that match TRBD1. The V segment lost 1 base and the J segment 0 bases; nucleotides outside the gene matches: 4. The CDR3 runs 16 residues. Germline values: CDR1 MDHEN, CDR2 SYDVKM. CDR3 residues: CASSLFPGQGSYEQYF. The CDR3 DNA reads TGTGCCAGCAGTTTATTTCCGGGACAGGGCTCCTACGAGCAGTACTTC. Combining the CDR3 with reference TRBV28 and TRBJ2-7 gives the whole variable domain DVKVTQSSRYLVKRTGEKVFLECVQDMDHENMFWYRQDPGLGLRLIYFSYDVKMKEKGDIPEGYSVSREKKERFSLILESASTNQTSMYLCASSLFPGQGSYEQYFGPGTRLTVT.